This TCR beta chain was captured by sequencing in a study of blood T cell repertoires in COVID-19. Turning to the study itself: Acute and convalescent COVID-19 specimens originated in the United States, Italy and Spain. Nucleic acid was either cDNA or gDNA, and it came from T cells, B-cell-depleted T cells, or PBMCs.

The CDR3 sequence is 16 residues long. Between the trimmed V and J ends, which lost 1 base and 6 bases, there was a span of 16 bases. Germline-derived CDR1 and CDR2 are LNHDA and SQIVND (reference sequence). Original handling: Estimation of nucleated cell counts was performed using reference gene primer amplification. Sequencing used immunoSEQ multiplex PCR; TCRdb keeps in-frame clones, though not all of them. The V and J calls and clone size are taken from that table; D and trimming were inferred from the DNA. This sample has 270,000 or so clones, with about four fifths found just once. This TCR derives from a woman under 30 with acute or convalescent COVID-19. The rearrangement links TRBV19 to TRBJ2-1, with D possibly TRBD2 on 8 matching bases. The sequenced sample consisted of peripheral blood. In nucleotides, the CDR3 is TGTGCCAGTAGTATAGCGGGAGGGGGCGCGACCAATGAGCAGTTCTTC. This sequence encodes CASSIAGGGATNEQFF.